The subject of this entry is one T cell receptor beta chain. These data originate in a study of blood T cell repertoires in COVID-19. Study context: Acute and convalescent COVID-19 specimens originated in the United States, Italy and Spain. In each case, the material was cDNA or gDNA derived from T cells, B-cell-depleted T cells, or PBMCs.

Per the authors' pipeline: It was from reference gene primer amplification that nucleated cell counts were estimated. TCRdb's table, derived via immunoSEQ multiplex PCR, lists solely in-frame clones and lacks some. Clone size and V and J calls were adopted from that table, with D and trimming inferred from the DNA. The sample shows under 300,000 clones, about four fifths of them seen only once. The CDR3 is 17 residues long. The germline V gene encodes CDR1 SGHRS and CDR2 YFSETQ. The ends lost 2 bases at V and 2 bases at J; junction bases unmatched: 8. Sequences were obtained from peripheral blood. The receptor comes from a woman aged 45-60 years who had recovered from COVID-19. The V and J genes are TRBV5-1 and TRBJ1-4; 8 nucleotides line up with TRBD1. CDR3 DNA sequence: TGCGCCAGCAGCTTCGGACAGGGTGGGGAGACTAATGAAAAACTGTTTTTT. Its protein is CASSFGQGGETNEKLFF.